This TCR beta chain was obtained from a study of OX40 agonist ivuxolimab in advanced cancers. Clones were sequenced by immunoSEQ multiplex PCR, and TCRdb holds only the in-frame ones, with some missing. The sample carries approximately 55,000 clones, roughly 87% recorded once. The CDR3 has 15 residues. Germline CDR1 and CDR2: LGHNA and YNFKEQ. With V trimmed by 5 bases and J by 5 bases, 8 bases remained unmatched. The V gene is TRBV4-2, the J gene TRBJ2-2; 7 nucleotides line up with TRBD1. The TCR sequence derives from an adult with an advanced solid tumor such as melanoma, head and neck, liver or kidney cancer. The sample consisted of CD4+ or CD8+ T cells sorted from blood, taken in a trial of the OX40 agonist ivuxolimab. The CDR3 sequence: CASSTRQGETGELFF. DNA of the CDR3: TGTGCCAGCAGCACCCGACAGGGTGAAACCGGGGAGCTGTTTTTT.